The sequence of this T cell receptor (beta chain) was determined in a study of T cell responses to AZD1222 COVID-19 vaccine. Only in-frame clones appear in the TCRdb table, and some are missing; sequencing was by immunoSEQ multiplex PCR. Among 200,000 to 250,000 clones listed, around 93% were seen once. Overall study findings and caveats: Repertoire samples came only from after the peak T cell response. It should be noted that donors were predominantly white British and more often female, and clonal diversity was possibly underestimated. Just a handful of AZD1222 recipients were seropositive at baseline. Two AZD1222 doses significantly raised spike-specific TCR breadth and depth over controls.

The V gene's germline CDR1 is PRHDT and CDR2 FYEKMQ (reference sequence). The CDR3 loop spans 14 amino acids. Comment on this clone: Its cognate antigen is unknown. Compared with germline, one end of the junction differs, possibly owing to a read error.

The origin of this receptor is an adult in good health. This sample comprised peripheral blood, obtained on day 0 of MenACWY control vaccination. The chain joins TRBV13 to TRBJ2-3; 11 bases line up with TRBD2. The CDR3 DNA reads TGTGCCAGCAGTTTAGCGGGGGGGGCAGATACGCAGTATTTT. This sequence encodes CASSLAGGADTQYF.